This T cell receptor beta chain was identified in a study of blood T cell repertoires in COVID-19. Participants came from roughly 25 US areas, aged roughly 18 to 95 years. Original data processing: Quantification of nucleated cells was approximated via reference gene primer amplification. Assay: immunoSEQ multiplex PCR; the TCRdb copy retains only in-frame clones and omits some. The DNA was the basis for D and trimming; V, J and clone size are from that table. This sample yields about 400,000 clones, of which nearly 90% are seen a single time; approximately 2.1% belongs to the top ten. Germline V lookup: CDR1 SGHNT, CDR2 YYREEE (reference sequence). The CDR3 contains 14 residues. The V end was cut by 2 bases, the J end by 5 bases, with 13 bases between.

This receptor was obtained from a middle-aged woman with acute COVID-19. Sequenced: PBMCs or T cells enriched from blood (not recorded which). The rearrangement joins TRBV5-4 to TRBJ2-5; maybe TRBD2 (7 bases). The CDR3 nucleotides are TGTGCCAGCAGCTTAACGGGGGGCCCGGAGACCCAGTACTTC. Translated, it gives CASSLTGGPETQYF.